This TCR beta chain comes out of a study of cytomegalovirus exposure and HLA in healthy donors. The germline CDR1 and CDR2 sequences are MDHEN and SYDVKM. V was pared by 6 bases and J by 4 bases, with 8 bases of the junction left unmatched. The CDR3 has 15 amino acids. Study conclusions and caveats: A prior analysis recorded that most TCR beta V segments were productive about 87% or about 30% of the time. Specificity for CMV antigens was confirmed in vitro for three of the CMV-associated chains.

A remark on this clone: Its antigen is still unknown.

PCR employed 60 Vbeta and 13 Jbeta primers. The table came from immunoSEQ multiplex PCR; TCRdb's copy has only in-frame clones and leaves some out. Found here are about 160,000 clones, around 85% of them singletons; the top ten hold approximately 1.2%. This receptor was taken from a man aged 45-65 years in good health and CMV-seropositive. The chain carries TRBV28 and TRBJ1-3, with 8 nucleotides matching TRBD1. Input material: PBMCs. CDR3 loop: CASRPTGVVGNTIYF. The DNA of the CDR3 is TGTGCCAGCAGGCCGACAGGGGTGGTAGGAAACACCATATATTTT.